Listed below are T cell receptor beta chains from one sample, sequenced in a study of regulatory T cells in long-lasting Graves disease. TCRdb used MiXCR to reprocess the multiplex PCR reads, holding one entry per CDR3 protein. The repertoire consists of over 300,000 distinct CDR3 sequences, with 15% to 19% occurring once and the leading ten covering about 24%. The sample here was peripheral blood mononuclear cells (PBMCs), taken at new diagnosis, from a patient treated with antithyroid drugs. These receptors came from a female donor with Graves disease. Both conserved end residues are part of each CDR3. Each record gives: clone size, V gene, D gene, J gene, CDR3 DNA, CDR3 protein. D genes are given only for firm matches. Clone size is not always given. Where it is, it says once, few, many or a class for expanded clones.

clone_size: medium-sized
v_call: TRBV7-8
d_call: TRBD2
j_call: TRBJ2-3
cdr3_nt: TGTGCCAGCAGCTTAGTACGCACTAGCGGGGGGGAGGGAGATACGCAGTATTTT
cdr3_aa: CASSLVRTSGGEGDTQYF

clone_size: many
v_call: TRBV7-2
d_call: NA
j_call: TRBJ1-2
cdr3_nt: TGTGCCAGCAGCCTACCTACGACAGCGTCTAACTATGGCTACACCTTC
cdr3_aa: CASSLPTTASNYGYTF

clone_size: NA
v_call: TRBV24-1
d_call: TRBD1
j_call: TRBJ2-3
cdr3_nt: TGTGCCACCTCGACAGGGGCTAGCACAGATACGCAGTATTTT
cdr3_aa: CATSTGASTDTQYF

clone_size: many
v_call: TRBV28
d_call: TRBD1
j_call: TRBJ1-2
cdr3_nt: TGTGCCAGCAGTTCTACAGGGGCAGGGGGCTATGGCTACACCTTC
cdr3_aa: CASSSTGAGGYGYTF

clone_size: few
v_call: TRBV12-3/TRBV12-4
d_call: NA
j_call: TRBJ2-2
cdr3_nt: TGTGCCAGCAGTTCCCAAGCGAACGGGGAGCTGTTTTTT
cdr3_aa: CASSSQANGELFF

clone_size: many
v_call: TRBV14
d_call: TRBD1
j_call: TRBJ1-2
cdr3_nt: TGTGCCAGCAGCCATGGTCTGAGGGGGACAGGGAGTGACTATGGCTACACCTTC
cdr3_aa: CASSHGLRGTGSDYGYTF

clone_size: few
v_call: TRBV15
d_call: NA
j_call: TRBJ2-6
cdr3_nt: TGTGCCACCAGCAGAGATCGAGGGCTCGGGGCCAACGTCCTGACTTTC
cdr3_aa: CATSRDRGLGANVLTF

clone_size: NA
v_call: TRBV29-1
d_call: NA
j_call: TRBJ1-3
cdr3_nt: TGCAGCGTTGATAGCTCTGGAAACACCATATATTTT
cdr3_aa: CSVDSSGNTIYF

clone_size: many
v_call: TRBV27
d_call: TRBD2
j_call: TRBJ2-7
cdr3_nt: TGTGCCAGCAGTCCTGGGACTAGCGGAAGCGAGCAGTACTTC
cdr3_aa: CASSPGTSGSEQYF

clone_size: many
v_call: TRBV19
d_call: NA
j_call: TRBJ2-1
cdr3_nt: TGTGCCAGTAGCCGGTCCGCCGTCAACAACAATGAGCAGTTCTTC
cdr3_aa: CASSRSAVNNNEQFF

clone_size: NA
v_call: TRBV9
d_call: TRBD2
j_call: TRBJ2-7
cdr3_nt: TGCGCCAGCAGCGCAAAACTAGCGGGAGGGACCCTCTACGAGCAGTACTTC
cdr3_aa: CASSAKLAGGTLYEQYF

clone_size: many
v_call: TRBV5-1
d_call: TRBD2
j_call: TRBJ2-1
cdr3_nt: TGCGCCAGCAGCTTGTCTCCTAGCGGGGGCGATGAGCAGTTCTTC
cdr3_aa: CASSLSPSGGDEQFF

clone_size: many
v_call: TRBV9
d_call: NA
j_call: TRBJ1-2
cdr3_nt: TGTGCCAGCACCGCACAGGTTTTTGGCTATGGCTACACCTTC
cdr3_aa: CASTAQVFGYGYTF

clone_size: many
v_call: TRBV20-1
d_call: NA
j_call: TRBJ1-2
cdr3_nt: TGCAGTGCTACTACGCCCAACTATGGCTACACCTTC
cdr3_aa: CSATTPNYGYTF

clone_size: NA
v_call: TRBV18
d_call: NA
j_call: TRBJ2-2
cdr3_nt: NA
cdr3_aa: CASSPRRAGELFF

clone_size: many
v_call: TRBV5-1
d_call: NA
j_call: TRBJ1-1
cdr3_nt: TGTGCCAGCAGTTCAACCGGTACTAACACTGAAGCTTTCTTT
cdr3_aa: CASSSTGTNTEAFF

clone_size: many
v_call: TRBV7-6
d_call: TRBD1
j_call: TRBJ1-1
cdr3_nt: TGTGCCAGCAGCTCGGACAGGGGGCGCGCAAATACTGAAGCTTTCTTT
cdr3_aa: CASSSDRGRANTEAFF

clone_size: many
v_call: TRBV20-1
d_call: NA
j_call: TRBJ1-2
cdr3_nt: TGCAGTGCTTCCCTCGACAGGAACTATGGCTACACCTTC
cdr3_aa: CSASLDRNYGYTF